The 13 T cell receptor beta chains below were found in one sample sequenced in a study of shared clonotypes between healthy human individuals. Clones were sequenced by immunoSEQ multiplex PCR, and TCRdb holds only the in-frame ones, with some missing. This sample carries hundreds of thousands of clones, 74% of them seen once, and the ten largest clones take over 1.5%. The sample comprised memory CD4+ T cells sorted from blood. Noted subset: CD45RA-negative fraction. The receptors shown here come from a woman aged 25-40 years in good health.

The genes are TRBV11-2 and TRBJ2-7; D gene uncertain. V dropped 5 bases and J dropped 6 bases, with 8 bases sitting between them. This CDR3 comprises 11 residues. Germline V gives CDR1 SGHAT, CDR2 FQNNGV. CDR3: CASSLLSEQYF. The CDR3 DNA reads TGTGCCAGCAGCCTCCTGTCCGAGCAGTACTTC.

Comments on this clone: Other DNA sequences in this specimen translate into the identical CDR3. The chain uses TRBV5-1 and TRBJ2-1; D gene unclear. Germline V lookup: CDR1 SGHRS, CDR2 YFSETQ. This CDR3 region has 15 residues. Trimming took off 0 bases at V and 3 bases at J, with 10 bases between the two ends. The CDR3 protein is CASSLDSGGYNEQFF. CDR3 sequence (DNA): TGCGCCAGCAGCTTGGACAGTGGTGGCTACAATGAGCAGTTCTTC.

The rearrangement links TRBV4-1 to TRBJ1-2; perhaps TRBD1 as D (6 bases). V lost 6 bases and J 2 bases, leaving 13 bases between the germline ends. This CDR3 is built from 14 residues. Per the germline V gene, CDR1 is MGHRA and CDR2 is YSYEKL. CDR3 residues: CASSSYTGNYGYTF. CDR3 sequence (DNA): TGCGCCAGCAGTTCTTATACAGGGAACTATGGCTACACCTTC.

The chain recombines TRBV2 with TRBJ2-1, with TRBD2 matching 8 bases. The length of the CDR3 is 15 residues. V shed 6 bases and J 6 bases; nucleotides not matched to a gene: 10. CDR1 is SNHLY and CDR2 is FYNNEI in the germline V gene. CDR3 bases: TGTGCCAGCAGCCCCAGGATAGCGGGAATCAATGAGCAGTTCTTC. Amino acids: CASSPRIAGINEQFF.

The chain carries TRBV19 and TRBJ1-4; D possibly corresponds to TRBD1 (6 bases). Between the trimmed V and J ends, which lost 3 bases and 5 bases, there was a span of 10 bases. The CDR3 totals 14 residues. Germline V gives CDR1 LNHDA, CDR2 SQIVND (reference sequence). The CDR3 sequence is CASSIWTENEKLFF. For the CDR3, the DNA is TGTGCCAGTAGTATCTGGACAGAAAATGAAAAACTGTTTTTT.

This clone appeared a single time. V and J are TRBV18 and TRBJ2-1; the D is unclear. Trimming cost V 3 bases and J 7 bases, with 7 bases left between them. The germline V gene has CDR1 KGHSH and CDR2 LQKENI. CDR3 length: 12 residues. Written as DNA, the CDR3 is TGTGCCAGCTCACCCTCATTGAATGAGCAGTTCTTC. Protein sequence: CASSPSLNEQFF.

The V gene is TRBV5-1, the J gene TRBJ1-2, with 7 bases fitting TRBD1. CDR1 is SGHRS and CDR2 is YFSETQ in the germline V gene. V trimming: 5 bases; J trimming: 2 bases; junction bases outside the gene matches: 3. This CDR3 has 13 residues. CDR3 sequence reads: CASREGQNYGYTF. CDR3 sequence (DNA): TGCGCCAGCAGGGAGGGACAGAACTATGGCTACACCTTC.

This clone has a handful of counts. V gene TRBV7-9 combines with J gene TRBJ2-6; 7 bases agree with TRBD2. V lost 5 bases and J lost 4; bases outside the gene matches: 11. From germline, CDR1 is SEHNR and CDR2 FQNEAQ (reference sequence). The CDR3 is 17 residues long. The CDR3 loop reads CASSPVSGREGANVLTF. CDR3 nucleotides: TGTGCCAGCAGCCCCGTCTCAGGGCGGGAGGGGGCCAACGTCCTGACTTTC.

The chain links TRBV9 to TRBJ1-1; 7 bases fit TRBD1. Germline V gives CDR1 SGDLS, CDR2 YYNGEE. The CDR3 totals 14 residues. Germline trimming cut 3 bases from V and 5 bases from J; bases unmatched to any gene: 7. CDR3 residues: CASSGGRGQTEAFF. The CDR3 DNA reads TGTGCCAGCAGCGGAGGAAGGGGGCAGACTGAAGCTTTCTTT.

This clone has more than one count but fewer than ten. This chain links TRBV4-2 with TRBJ2-3; 12 nucleotides line up with TRBD2. CDR1 and CDR2 (germline): LGHNA, YNFKEQ. CDR3 length: 18 residues. J was trimmed by 4 bases and V by 0 bases; bases with no gene match: 8. This CDR3 is CASSQDALAGGLADTQYF. CDR3 DNA sequence: TGTGCCAGCAGCCAAGATGCGCTAGCGGGAGGGTTGGCAGATACGCAGTATTTT.

The V and J genes are TRBV2 and TRBJ2-7, with D hard to call. CDR3 length: 11 amino acids. The ends were cut back, 8 bases at V and 5 bases at J, with 10 bases in the middle. The germline V gene has CDR1 SNHLY and CDR2 FYNNEI. CDR3: CASGPVDEQYF. CDR3 DNA: TGTGCCAGCGGGCCCGTTGACGAGCAGTACTTC.

This clone was seen a single time. The chain couples TRBV5-1 to TRBJ2-1; 15 bases are shared with TRBD2. The V segment lost 4 bases and the J segment 9 bases; nucleotides outside the gene matches: 11. This CDR3 has 17 amino acids. Germline V gene lookup returns CDR1 SGHRS and CDR2 YFSETQ. CDR3 loop: CASSIGGLAGGQVEQFF. CDR3 DNA sequence: TGCGCCAGCAGCATTGGCGGACTAGCGGGAGGGCAGGTTGAGCAGTTCTTC.

Note on this clone: Other DNA variants within this sample encode the same CDR3. The chain uses TRBV18 and TRBJ2-3; D remains ambiguous. With 2 bases removed from V and 5 bases from J, the gap between germline ends came to 5 bases. Germline lookup yields CDR1 KGHSH and CDR2 LQKENI. The CDR3 length is 12 residues. The CDR3 is CASSPGQDTQYF. The CDR3 bases are TGTGCCAGCTCACCAGGGCAAGATACGCAGTATTTT.